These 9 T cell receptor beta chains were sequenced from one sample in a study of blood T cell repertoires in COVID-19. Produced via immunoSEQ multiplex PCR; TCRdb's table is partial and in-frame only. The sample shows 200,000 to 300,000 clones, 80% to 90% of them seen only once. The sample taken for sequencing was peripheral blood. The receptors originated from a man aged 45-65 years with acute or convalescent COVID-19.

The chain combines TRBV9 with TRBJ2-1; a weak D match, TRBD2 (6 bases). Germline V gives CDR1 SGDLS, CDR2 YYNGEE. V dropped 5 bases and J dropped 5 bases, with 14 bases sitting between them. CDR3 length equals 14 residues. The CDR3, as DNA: TGTGCCAGCAGTGTGGCTAGCGCTAACAATGAGCAGTTCTTC. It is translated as CASSVASANNEQFF. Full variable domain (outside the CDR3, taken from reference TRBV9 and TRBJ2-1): DSGVTQTPKHLITATGQRVTLRCSPRSGDLSVYWYQQSLDQGLQFLIQYYNGEERAKGNILERFSAQQFPDLHSELNLSSLELGDSALYFCASSVASANNEQFFGPGTRLTVL.

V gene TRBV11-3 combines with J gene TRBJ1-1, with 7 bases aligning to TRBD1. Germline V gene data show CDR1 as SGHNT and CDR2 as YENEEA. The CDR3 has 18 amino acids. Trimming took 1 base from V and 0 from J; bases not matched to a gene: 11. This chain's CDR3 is CASSLGGQEVWMNTEAFF. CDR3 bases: TGTGCCAGCAGCTTAGGAGGACAGGAAGTTTGGATGAACACTGAAGCTTTCTTT.

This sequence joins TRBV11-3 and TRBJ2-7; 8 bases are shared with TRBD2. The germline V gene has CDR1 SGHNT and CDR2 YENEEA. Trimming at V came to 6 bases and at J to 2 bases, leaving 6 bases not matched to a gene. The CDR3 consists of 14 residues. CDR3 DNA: TGTGCCAGCAGACTCGGGGGGGCTACCTACGAGCAGTACTTC. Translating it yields CASRLGGATYEQYF.

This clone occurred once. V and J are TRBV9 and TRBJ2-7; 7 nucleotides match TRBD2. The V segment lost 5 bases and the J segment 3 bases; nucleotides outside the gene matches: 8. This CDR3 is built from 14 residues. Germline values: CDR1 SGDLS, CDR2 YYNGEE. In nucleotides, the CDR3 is TGTGCCAGCAGTCCGTCTAGCGGATTCTACGAGCAGTACTTC. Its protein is CASSPSSGFYEQYF. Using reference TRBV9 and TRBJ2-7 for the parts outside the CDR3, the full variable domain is DSGVTQTPKHLITATGQRVTLRCSPRSGDLSVYWYQQSLDQGLQFLIQYYNGEERAKGNILERFSAQQFPDLHSELNLSSLELGDSALYFCASSPSSGFYEQYFGPGTRLTVT.

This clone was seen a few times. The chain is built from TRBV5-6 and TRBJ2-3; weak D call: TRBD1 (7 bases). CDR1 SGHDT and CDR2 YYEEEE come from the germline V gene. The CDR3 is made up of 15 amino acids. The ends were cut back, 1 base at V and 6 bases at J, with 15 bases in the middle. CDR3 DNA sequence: TGTGCCAGCAGCTTGTATGGGTCAGGGGGGGATACGCAGTATTTT. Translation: CASSLYGSGGDTQYF.

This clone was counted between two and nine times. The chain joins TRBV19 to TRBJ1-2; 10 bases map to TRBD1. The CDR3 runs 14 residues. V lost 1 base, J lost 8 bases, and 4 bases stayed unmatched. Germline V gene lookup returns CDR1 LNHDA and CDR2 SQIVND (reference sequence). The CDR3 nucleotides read TGTGCCAGTAGTATAGGAGGGACAGGGGAAGGCTACACCTTC. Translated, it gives CASSIGGTGEGYTF.

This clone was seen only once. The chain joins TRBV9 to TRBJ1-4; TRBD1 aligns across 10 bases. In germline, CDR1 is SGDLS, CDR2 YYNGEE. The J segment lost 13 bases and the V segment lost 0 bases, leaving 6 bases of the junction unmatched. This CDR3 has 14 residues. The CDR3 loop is CASSVGSGDRGLFF. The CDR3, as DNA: TGTGCCAGCAGCGTAGGATCGGGGGACAGGGGACTGTTTTTT.

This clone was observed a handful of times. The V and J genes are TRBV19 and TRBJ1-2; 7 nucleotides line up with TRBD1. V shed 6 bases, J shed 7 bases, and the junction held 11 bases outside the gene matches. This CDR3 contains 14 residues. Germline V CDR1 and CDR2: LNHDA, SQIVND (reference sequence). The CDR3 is CASRYLMTGSGYTF. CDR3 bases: TGTGCCAGTAGATACTTAATGACAGGGAGTGGCTACACCTTC.

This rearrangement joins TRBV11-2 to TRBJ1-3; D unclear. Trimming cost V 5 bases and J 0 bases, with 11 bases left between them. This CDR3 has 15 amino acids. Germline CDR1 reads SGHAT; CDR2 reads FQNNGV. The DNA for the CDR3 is TGTGCCAGCAGCCCGGTCGGGATCTCTGGAAACACCATATATTTT. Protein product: CASSPVGISGNTIYF.